These 14 T cell receptor beta chains share one sample of origin, sequenced in a study of blood T cells in healthy people across ages. Next came a second PCR, run for about 7 to 12 cycles, which used a sample-barcoded 5' primer along with a J-beta primer mix. Each CDR3 protein gets one entry after TCRdb re-called the 5' RACE reads with MiXCR. Here the sample spans roughly 1,800,000 distinct CDR3 sequences, about 49% being singletons. Sequenced material: blood. All receptors derive from a woman between 35 and 50 years old in good health.

This sequence joins TRBV29-1 and TRBJ2-7; the match to TRBD2 covers 7 bases. The length of the CDR3 is 16 residues. The germline V gene has CDR1 SQVTM and CDR2 ANQGSEA. Trimming at V came to 7 bases and at J to 7 bases, leaving 22 bases not matched to a gene. CDR3 region: CSAAGERAILYNEQYF. The DNA for the CDR3 is TGCAGCGCCGCGGGGGAAAGGGCGATCCTCTACAATGAGCAGTACTTC.

The chain is built from TRBV20-1 and TRBJ2-1; TRBD1 matches at 8 bases. Germline CDR1 and CDR2: DFQATT and SNEGSKA (reference sequence). The CDR3 sequence is 15 residues long. V dropped 3 bases and J dropped 9; count of bases not matched to a gene: 13. The CDR3 reads CSARVDEGQAGEQFF. The CDR3 DNA sequence: TGCAGTGCTAGGGTAGATGAGGGACAGGCGGGTGAGCAGTTCTTC.

The chain couples TRBV7-2 to TRBJ2-3; D unresolved. CDR1 and CDR2 (germline): SGHTA, FQGNSA. This CDR3 contains 14 residues. The V gene lost 1 base and the J gene lost 1 base, with 6 bases spanning the gap. The CDR3, as DNA: TGTGCCAGCAGCTTAGATTCGCGCACAGATACGCAGTATTTT. Its protein product is CASSLDSRTDTQYF.

This chain uses TRBV7-9 with TRBJ1-6, with 7 bases identical to TRBD1. Looked up from germline, CDR1 is SEHNR and CDR2 is FQNEAQ (reference sequence). V shed 3 bases and J 10 bases; nucleotides not matched to a gene: 3. This CDR3 contains 13 residues. The CDR3 loop reads CASSLRGRSPLHF. Written as DNA, the CDR3 is TGTGCCAGCAGCTTGAGGGGGCGATCACCCCTCCACTTT.

The chain uses TRBV9 and TRBJ1-6; a weak D match, TRBD1 (6 bases). Trimming removed 4 bases at V and 10 bases at J, with 18 bases between. CDR3 size: 15 residues. Germline lookup yields CDR1 SGDLS and CDR2 YYNGEE. The CDR3 reads CASSSQGGSRSPLHF. The DNA for the CDR3 is TGTGCCAGCAGCTCGCAAGGGGGGTCTCGGTCACCCCTCCACTTT.

The chain has TRBV5-1 and TRBJ2-5, with TRBD2 matching 7 bases. Unmatched junction bases numbered 6, after V lost 1 base and J lost 0 bases. Germline CDR1 is SGHRS and CDR2 is YFSETQ. CDR3 size: 16 residues. The CDR3 protein is CASSLFASGYQETQYF. In DNA form, the CDR3 reads TGCGCCAGCAGCTTGTTCGCTAGCGGTTACCAAGAGACCCAGTACTTC.

The J gene is TRBJ2-3, the V gene TRBV20-1, with no clear D. Germline V gives CDR1 DFQATT, CDR2 SNEGSKA (reference sequence). Trimming pared 6 bases from V and 5 bases from J, leaving 12 bases between. CDR3 length: 12 amino acids. The CDR3 coding sequence is TGCAGTGCCCCCGTATTGGGAGATACGCAGTATTTT. It translates to CSAPVLGDTQYF.

There are a few counts of this clonotype. V is TRBV4-1 and J is TRBJ2-7; TRBD1 aligns across 7 bases. The length of the CDR3 is 13 residues. The V gene end was trimmed by 1 base and the J gene end by 6 bases; junction bases not matched to a gene: 3. Germline CDR1 MGHRA, CDR2 YSYEKL. As DNA, the CDR3 is TGCGCCAGCAGCCAAGGACAGGGTTTCGAGCAGTACTTC. Encoded protein: CASSQGQGFEQYF.

To note about this clonotype: A much larger clone differs by one base, so this may be a read error. V gene TRBV6-2 or TRBV6-3 combines with J gene TRBJ2-7; 7 bases map to TRBD1. After removal of 2 bases from V and 3 bases from J, the junction contained 7 bases not matched to a gene. The germline V gene encodes CDR1 MNHEY and CDR2 SVGEGT. The CDR3 loop spans 15 amino acids. CDR3 sequence (DNA): TGTGCCAGCAGTTACAGCCGGTGGACAGGCTACGAGCAGTACTTC. Translating gives CASSYSRWTGYEQYF.

This chain connects TRBV20-1 to TRBJ1-6, with a weak D call TRBD1 (5 bases). The CDR3 covers 13 residues. Germline lookup yields CDR1 DFQATT and CDR2 SNEGSKA (reference sequence). Trimming removed 3 bases at V and 9 bases at J, with 12 bases between. CDR3 loop: CSASTRAISPLHF. The DNA for the CDR3 is TGCAGTGCTAGCACCAGGGCGATTTCACCCCTCCACTTT.

The chain has TRBV18 and TRBJ1-2; 10 bases fit TRBD1. This CDR3 comprises 14 residues. The ends lost 3 bases at V and 6 bases at J; junction bases unmatched: 4. Germline CDR1 reads KGHSH; CDR2 reads LQKENI. The CDR3, as DNA: TGTGCCAGCTCACCTGACAGGGGGCCTGATGGCTACACCTTC. This translates into CASSPDRGPDGYTF.

The chain carries TRBV2 and TRBJ2-4; D unclear. CDR3 length: 14 residues. The V end lost 2 bases, the J end lost 0 bases, and 5 bases lay between the germline ends. CDR1 is SNHLY and CDR2 is FYNNEI in the germline V gene. CDR3 amino acids: CASSEPLAKNIQYF. The CDR3 coding sequence is TGTGCCAGCAGTGAACCCCTAGCCAAAAACATTCAGTACTTC.

The sample holds a few counts of this clonotype. This chain links TRBV29-1 with TRBJ2-3; D remains ambiguous. The CDR3 covers 14 residues. The V gene's germline CDR1 is SQVTM and CDR2 ANQGSEA. The V end was cut by 4 bases, the J end by 1 base, with 12 bases between. This CDR3 is CSVAVLVGTDTQYF. The CDR3 nucleotides read TGCAGCGTTGCGGTTCTTGTGGGCACAGATACGCAGTATTTT.

The genes are TRBV2 and TRBJ1-5, with 9 bases lining up with TRBD1. Germline CDR1 SNHLY, CDR2 FYNNEI. CDR3 length: 15 residues. The V and J ends lost 8 bases and 3 bases, in that order; junction bases with no gene match: 8. CDR3 bases: TGTGCCAGCGAACCGGACAGGGGTTTCAATCAGCCCCAGCATTTT. Encoded protein: CASEPDRGFNQPQHF.